The 26 T cell receptor beta chains presented below share a single source sample, sequenced in a study of CD8 T cells in ankylosing spondylitis. MiXCR, run by TCRdb on the 5' RACE reads, gives a single entry per CDR3 protein. The data show around 100,000 distinct CDR3 sequences, with about 24% seen just once and 12% held by the top ten. The sample consisted of synovial fluid, either unsorted or a sorted T cell fraction (not recorded which). The receptors originated from a male donor with ankylosing spondylitis.

The V gene is TRBV20-1, the J gene TRBJ2-3, with 9 bases that match TRBD1. The V and J ends lost 5 bases and 4 bases, in that order; junction bases with no gene match: 4. Germline CDR1 is DFQATT and CDR2 is SNEGSKA (reference sequence). This CDR3 is built from 13 residues. CDR3 protein: CSAHGQGSDTQYF. CDR3 coding DNA: TGCAGTGCTCACGGACAGGGGTCAGATACGCAGTATTTT.

This chain joins TRBV27 and TRBJ2-3, with D perhaps matching TRBD2 (5 bases). This CDR3 has 14 residues. V lost 6 bases to trimming and J lost 4 bases, with 14 bases between them. CDR1 and CDR2 (germline): MNHEY, SMNVEV (reference sequence). CDR3 coding DNA: TGTGCCAGCAGCGACGGCGGGCGGGCAGATACGCAGTATTTT. It specifies CASSDGGRADTQYF.

This clonotype was found many times. The chain has TRBV30 and TRBJ2-7; the match to TRBD2 covers 7 bases. CDR1 GTSNPN and CDR2 SVGIG come from the germline V gene (reference sequence). The CDR3 has 15 amino acids. J was trimmed by 5 bases and V by 5 bases; bases with no gene match: 15. Here the CDR3 DNA reads TGTGCCTGGCGGGGAGAGGAAGGAGCGGGAAACGAGCAGTACTTC. Amino acid sequence: CAWRGEEGAGNEQYF.

This clonotype was counted a few times. The CDR3 bases are TGTGCCAGCAGTGCACAGGGGCGGGAGACCCAGTACTTC. Translation gives CASSAQGRETQYF. The V and J genes are TRBV25-1 and TRBJ2-5; 7 nucleotides agree with TRBD1. CDR3 length equals 13 residues. Looked up from germline, CDR1 is MGHDK and CDR2 is SYGVNS. The trim removed 4 bases at V and 5 bases at J, leaving 4 bases unmatched.

The chain uses TRBV10-1 and TRBJ1-1, with 10 bases matching TRBD1. The length of the CDR3 is 13 residues. With 6 bases clipped from V and 5 bases from J, the junction kept 3 bases outside the gene matches. The germline V gene has CDR1 WNHNN and CDR2 SYGVQD (reference sequence). The CDR3 protein is CASSGTGVTEAFF. The CDR3 DNA reads as TGCGCCAGCAGCGGGACAGGGGTGACTGAAGCTTTCTTT.

The V and J genes are TRBV12-3 or TRBV12-4 and TRBJ2-7, with 8 bases identical to TRBD2. This CDR3 spans 14 amino acids. V lost 6 bases to trimming and J lost 1 base; unmatched junction nucleotides: 5. CDR3 coding DNA: TGTGCCAGCAGGTGGACTAGCAGTTCCTACGAGCAGTACTTC. Translated, it gives CASRWTSSSYEQYF.

The V and J genes are TRBV20-1 and TRBJ2-7, with unresolved D. This CDR3 comprises 14 residues. Germline V lookup: CDR1 DFQATT, CDR2 SNEGSKA (reference sequence). Trimming pared 0 bases from V and 2 bases from J, leaving 11 bases between. This chain's CDR3 is CSARDRPGAYEQYF. In DNA, the CDR3 is TGCAGTGCTAGAGACAGGCCTGGCGCCTACGAGCAGTACTTC.

Ten or more counts support this clonotype. This rearrangement joins TRBV5-1 to TRBJ2-5; D could derive from TRBD1 or TRBD2 (5 bases each). This CDR3 is 15 amino acids long. Germline CDR1 is SGHRS and CDR2 is YFSETQ. V shed 0 bases and J shed 5 bases, with 14 bases lying between them. The DNA of the CDR3 is TGCGCCAGCAGCTTGGCCAATACGAGGGACGAGACCCAGTACTTC. It is translated as CASSLANTRDETQYF. The entire variable domain, with the rest obtained from reference TRBV5-1 and TRBJ2-5, is as follows: KAGVTQTPRYLIKTRGQQVTLSCSPISGHRSVSWYQQTPGQGLQFLFEYFSETQRNKGNFPGRFSGRQFSNSRSEMNVSTLELGDSALYLCASSLANTRDETQYFGPGTRLLVL.

The chain has TRBV30 and TRBJ2-7; TRBD1 agrees at 7 bases. Trimming removed 4 bases from V and 5 bases from J; junction bases left unmatched: 5. This CDR3 contains 12 residues. From germline, CDR1 is GTSNPN and CDR2 SVGIG (reference sequence). As DNA, the CDR3 is TGTGCCTGGAACGACAGGGCCCACGAGCAGTACTTC. Its translation: CAWNDRAHEQYF.

This clonotype was seen more than once but under ten times. The chain is built from TRBV20-1 and TRBJ2-1; TRBD1 is a possible D gene (5 bases). Trimming cost V 7 bases and J 2 bases, with 15 bases left between them. Germline CDR1 reads DFQATT; CDR2 reads SNEGSKA (reference sequence). The CDR3 has 14 residues. The CDR3 sequence is CSGEGALAYNEQFF. The CDR3, as DNA: TGCAGTGGGGAAGGGGCGCTAGCCTACAATGAGCAGTTCTTC.

This clonotype was counted many times. The chain has TRBV7-9 and TRBJ1-1, with D hard to call. Germline CDR1 reads SEHNR; CDR2 reads FQNEAQ (reference sequence). V lost 5 bases and J lost 1, with 8 bases in between. The CDR3 spans 13 residues. The CDR3 bases are TGTGCCAGCAGCCGCGGGCCGAACACTGAAGCTTTCTTT. It codes for CASSRGPNTEAFF.

This clonotype showed up many times. CDR3 in DNA: TGCAGCGTACACCGGGACAGGGGGCCCCGGGAGACCCAGTACTTC. This codes for CSVHRDRGPRETQYF. V and J are TRBV29-1 and TRBJ2-5; 12 positions match TRBD1. Germline trimming cut 6 bases from V and 5 bases from J; bases unmatched to any gene: 10. The V gene's germline CDR1 is SQVTM and CDR2 ANQGSEA. This CDR3 spans 15 amino acids.

The V and J genes are TRBV5-5 and TRBJ2-5, with 7 bases matching TRBD1. Germline V lookup: CDR1 SGHKS, CDR2 YYEKEE (reference sequence). V shed 5 bases and J 5 bases; nucleotides not matched to a gene: 9. The CDR3 sequence is 14 residues long. The CDR3 here is CASRLRQGGETQYF. CDR3 nucleotide sequence: TGTGCCAGCAGACTCCGACAGGGTGGGGAGACCCAGTACTTC.

This clonotype was counted a few times. The rearrangement joins TRBV11-2 to TRBJ2-5; D may be TRBD2 (5 bases). The CDR3 sequence is 16 residues long. The ends were cut back, 1 base at V and 7 bases at J, with 19 bases in the middle. Germline V gives CDR1 SGHAT, CDR2 FQNNGV. The CDR3 is CASSLGTLGLRRTQYF. The CDR3 DNA reads as TGTGCCAGCAGCTTAGGTACCCTAGGACTGCGGAGGACCCAGTACTTC.

This clonotype was seen a few times. The chain employs TRBV7-9 and TRBJ2-7, with D perhaps given as TRBD1 or TRBD2 (5 bases each). This CDR3 comprises 13 residues. V lost 0 bases to trimming and J lost 7 bases, with 10 bases between them. The germline V gene encodes CDR1 SEHNR and CDR2 FQNEAQ (reference sequence). The CDR3 region is CASSLAGGIEQYF. The CDR3 DNA reads TGTGCCAGCAGCTTAGCTGGGGGAATTGAGCAGTACTTC.

The rearrangement uses TRBV6-1 and TRBJ2-3, with 10 bases fitting TRBD2. Germline CDR1 and CDR2: MNHNS and SASEGT. With 0 bases clipped from V and 4 bases from J, the junction kept 7 bases outside the gene matches. There are 17 residues in the CDR3. This chain's CDR3 is CASSEARSGRDADTQYF. The DNA of the CDR3 is TGTGCCAGCAGTGAAGCGAGAAGCGGGAGGGATGCAGATACGCAGTATTTT.

The CDR3 nucleotides read TGCGCCAGCGAAGAGACAGGGAACTACAATGAGCAGTTCTTC. This translates into CASEETGNYNEQFF. The genes are TRBV5-1 and TRBJ2-1, with TRBD1 matching over 7 bases. The CDR3 totals 14 residues. Germline CDR1 SGHRS, CDR2 YFSETQ. The trim removed 7 bases at V and 3 bases at J, leaving 7 bases unmatched.

The chain's CDR3 is CASSPPLWGPRWDPYEQYF. The CDR3 DNA follows: TGTGCCAGCTCACCACCCCTCTGGGGGCCGCGGTGGGATCCATACGAGCAGTACTTC. V and J are TRBV18 and TRBJ2-7, with D tentatively TRBD1 (6 bases). V dropped 0 bases and J dropped 4 bases, with 25 bases sitting between them. The CDR3 is 19 amino acids. Germline CDR1 and CDR2: KGHSH and LQKENI.

This sequence joins TRBV7-8 and TRBJ1-1; the D gene is possibly TRBD1 (6 bases). CDR1 and CDR2 (germline): SGHVS, FQNEAQ. The CDR3 extends over 14 amino acids. The V and J ends lost 5 bases and 2 bases respectively, with 12 bases between them. Written as DNA, the CDR3 is TGTGCCAGCAGCCCTACAGGGCATAACACTGAAGCTTTCTTT. It codes for CASSPTGHNTEAFF.

This clonotype was seen at least ten times. The J gene is TRBJ1-1, the V gene TRBV4-2, with 8 positions matching TRBD1. V lost 3 bases and J lost 3; bases outside the gene matches: 3. This CDR3 has 14 residues. Germline values: CDR1 LGHNA, CDR2 YNFKEQ. This CDR3 reads CASSHTGGDTEAFF. The CDR3 region has the DNA TGTGCCAGCAGCCACACAGGGGGGGACACTGAAGCTTTCTTT.

The rearrangement joins TRBV12-3 or TRBV12-4 to TRBJ2-7; a weak D match, TRBD2 (6 bases). This CDR3 is 16 amino acids long. V lost 3 bases and J 6 bases, leaving 21 bases between the germline ends. This chain's CDR3 is CASSFGGANPFVEQYF. DNA of the CDR3: TGTGCCAGCAGTTTCGGCGGGGCTAACCCCTTCGTCGAGCAGTACTTC.

The chain joins TRBV3-1 to TRBJ1-4; 7 bases are shared with TRBD1. Trimming at V came to 4 bases and at J to 4 bases, leaving 9 bases not matched to a gene. Germline assignment: CDR1 LGHDT and CDR2 YNNKEL (reference sequence). This CDR3 has 16 residues. For the CDR3, the DNA is TGTGCCAGCAGCCGAGGACCGGGACAGTTTAATGAAAAACTGTTTTTT. Its translation: CASSRGPGQFNEKLFF. The whole variable domain, remainder taken from reference TRBV3-1 and TRBJ1-4, is DTAVSQTPKYLVTQMGNDKSIKCEQNLGHDTMYWYKQDSKKFLKIMFSYNNKELIINETVPNRFSPKSPDKAHLNLHINSLELGDSAVYFCASSRGPGQFNEKLFFGSGTQLSVL.

There are a few counts of this clonotype. The chain joins TRBV20-1 to TRBJ2-5; TRBD2 matches at 7 bases. Per the germline V gene, CDR1 is DFQATT and CDR2 is SNEGSKA (reference sequence). This CDR3 has 15 residues. V lost 6 bases, J lost 5 bases, and 15 bases stayed unmatched. CDR3 DNA sequence: TGCAGTGCGCGTCCGACTGGCGGGAGCTGGGAGACCCAGTACTTC. This sequence encodes CSARPTGGSWETQYF.

This chain links TRBV20-1 with TRBJ2-3, with no clear D. The CDR3 runs to 11 residues. With 5 bases removed from V and 7 bases from J, the gap between germline ends came to 10 bases. Germline V gene data show CDR1 as DFQATT and CDR2 as SNEGSKA (reference sequence). The CDR3 DNA reads as TGCAGTGCTGACCTAGGATATACGCAGTATTTT. Protein product: CSADLGYTQYF.

The rearrangement links TRBV14 to TRBJ1-5, with a tentative D call TRBD1 (6 bases). In germline, CDR1 is SGHDN, CDR2 FVKESK. Trimming pared 9 bases from V and 3 bases from J, leaving 18 bases between. This CDR3 comprises 15 residues. CDR3 amino acids: CASSSSTGNNQPQHF. CDR3 nucleotides: TGTGCCAGTTCCAGCTCAACAGGGAACAATCAGCCCCAGCATTTT.

The chain couples TRBV11-1 to TRBJ2-1; weak D call: TRBD1 (6 bases). Between the trimmed V and J ends, which lost 4 bases and 5 bases, there was a span of 12 bases. CDR1 is SGHAT and CDR2 is FQDESV in the germline V gene (reference sequence). This CDR3 is 14 amino acids long. Here the CDR3 DNA reads TGTGCCAGCAGCTCGGACAGAACCAACAATGAGCAGTTCTTC. Translated: CASSSDRTNNEQFF. Drawing the rest from reference TRBV11-1 and TRBJ2-1, the complete variable domain is EAEVAQSPRYKITEKSQAVAFWCDPISGHATLYWYRQILGQGPELLVQFQDESVVDDSQLPKDRFSAERLKGVDSTLKIQPAELGDSAMYLCASSSDRTNNEQFFGPGTRLTVL.